The next 21 T cell receptor beta chains were all read from a single sample in a study of T-cell reconstitution after alpha-beta-depleted transplantation in children. Unique molecular identifiers were incorporated during preparation of the TCRbeta library. TCRdb recomputed calls from the PCR reads with MiXCR, one row per CDR3 protein. The table has 780,000 or so distinct CDR3 sequences, 16% seen once; the top ten hold approximately 5%. Source: PBMCs, mostly from graft donor cells, taken 360 days after TCRalphabeta/CD19-depleted stem cell transplant. All receptors come from a male patient between 5 and 17 years old who had a stem cell transplant for acute lymphoblastic leukemia, so the T cells may come from the graft donor.

The chain is built from TRBV27 and TRBJ1-5; D is undetermined. The CDR3 length is 12 residues. Germline V lookup: CDR1 MNHEY, CDR2 SMNVEV (reference sequence). V lost 2 bases and J lost 9, with 8 bases in between. For the CDR3, the DNA is TGTGCCAGCAGTTTACTCCGGTTGCCCCAGCATTTT. Protein product: CASSLLRLPQHF.

This sequence joins TRBV12-3 or TRBV12-4 and TRBJ2-7; 9 bases agree with TRBD1. The V gene end was trimmed by 7 bases and the J gene end by 4 bases; junction bases not matched to a gene: 14. The CDR3 spans 16 residues. The CDR3 loop is CASNPGQGELWYEQYF. The CDR3 coding sequence is TGTGCCAGCAACCCGGGACAGGGAGAGCTTTGGTACGAGCAGTACTTC.

The chain couples TRBV29-1 to TRBJ2-7; D remains unclear. The CDR3 spans 12 residues. Deletions cut 4 bases from V and 6 bases from J, with 13 bases between. CDR1 and CDR2 (germline): SQVTM, ANQGSEA. CDR3 protein: CSVASRMGEQYF. The CDR3 nucleotides are TGCAGCGTTGCTTCCAGGATGGGCGAGCAGTACTTC.

This clonotype was counted between two and nine times. The chain combines TRBV19 with TRBJ2-1, with 7 nucleotides matching TRBD2. Per the germline V gene, CDR1 is LNHDA and CDR2 is SQIVND (reference sequence). The trim removed 5 bases at V and 7 bases at J, leaving 11 bases unmatched. The CDR3 has 15 residues. The CDR3 region is CASSWTTTGGNEQFF. CDR3 sequence (DNA): TGTGCCAGTAGTTGGACCACGACCGGGGGGAATGAGCAGTTCTTC.

This clonotype was detected ten times or more. The chain uses TRBV7-2 and TRBJ2-7; 8 nucleotides match TRBD2. Germline values: CDR1 SGHTA, CDR2 FQGNSA. This CDR3 comprises 15 residues. The trim removed 1 base at V and 3 bases at J, leaving 5 bases unmatched. DNA for the CDR3: TGTGCCAGCAGCTTAGTTGTTAGCGGGAACTACGAGCAGTACTTC. Translating it yields CASSLVVSGNYEQYF.

There are a few counts of this clonotype. The V and J genes are TRBV28 and TRBJ2-1; maybe TRBD2 (5 bases). V lost 0 bases to trimming and J lost 6 bases, with 9 bases between them. There are 14 residues in the CDR3. Germline values: CDR1 MDHEN, CDR2 SYDVKM. Written as DNA, the CDR3 is TGTGCCAGCAGTTTATGGCGGGCCGGCAATGAGCAGTTCTTC. Translation gives CASSLWRAGNEQFF.

This clonotype was picked up a small number of times. The J gene is TRBJ2-7, the V gene TRBV6-5, with D perhaps TRBD2 (6 bases). Germline-derived CDR1 and CDR2 are MNHEY and SVGAGI. Trimming left V 2 bases short and J 3 bases short, with 11 bases between. This CDR3 comprises 14 residues. The CDR3 nucleotides are TGTGCCAGCAGTTACGGGGACTCCGACTACGAGCAGTACTTC. As protein: CASSYGDSDYEQYF.

This clonotype showed up just a few times. The chain combines TRBV20-1 with TRBJ2-5; perhaps TRBD2 as D (6 bases). The CDR3 covers 13 residues. Deletions cut 4 bases from V and 6 bases from J, with 15 bases between. Germline V gives CDR1 DFQATT, CDR2 SNEGSKA (reference sequence). CDR3 loop: CSATRASDQTQYF. CDR3 DNA sequence: TGCAGTGCTACTCGGGCTAGCGATCAGACCCAGTACTTC.

The chain employs TRBV4-1 and TRBJ2-4; 11 bases are shared with TRBD2. The CDR3 covers 17 residues. The ends lost 1 base at V and 7 bases at J; junction bases unmatched: 9. CDR1 and CDR2 (germline): MGHRA, YSYEKL. CDR3 in amino acids: CASSQGRASGRSNIQYF. The CDR3, as DNA: TGCGCCAGCAGCCAAGGTAGAGCTAGCGGGAGGAGCAACATTCAGTACTTC.

At least ten counts were recorded for this clonotype. The chain uses TRBV12-3 or TRBV12-4 and TRBJ2-1; D is uncertain. V was trimmed by 5 bases and J by 10 bases, leaving 3 bases between them. This CDR3 region has 9 residues. CDR3 residues: CASSPEQFF. For the CDR3, the DNA is TGTGCCAGCAGTCCCGAGCAGTTCTTC.

V and J are TRBV27 and TRBJ2-7, with D possibly being TRBD1 (5 bases). Trimming left V 0 bases short and J 3 bases short, with 9 bases between. The CDR3 extends over 14 amino acids. CDR1 MNHEY and CDR2 SMNVEV come from the germline V gene (reference sequence). The DNA of the CDR3 is TGTGCCAGCAGTTTATCGGCAGGGTACTACGAGCAGTACTTC. It is translated as CASSLSAGYYEQYF.

This sequence joins TRBV3-1 and TRBJ2-3; D is unresolved. CDR1 is LGHDT and CDR2 is YNNKEL in the germline V gene (reference sequence). The CDR3 consists of 16 residues. Trimming removed 7 bases at V and 8 bases at J, with 25 bases between. The chain's CDR3 is CASKESGEGALGTQYF. CDR3 DNA sequence: TGTGCCAGCAAAGAATCTGGTGAAGGCGCACTTGGTACGCAGTATTTT.

V is TRBV6-4 and J is TRBJ1-2; weak D call: TRBD1 (5 bases). The V gene lost 2 bases and the J gene lost 5 bases, with 9 bases spanning the gap. The CDR3 totals 13 residues. Per germline, CDR1 MRHNA and CDR2 SNTAGT. The CDR3: CASSDRGVYGYTF. As DNA, the CDR3 is TGTGCCAGCAGTGACAGGGGAGTATATGGCTACACCTTC.

A remark on this clonotype: Just one base apart from a much larger clone, this may be a read error. The chain recombines TRBV10-3 with TRBJ2-2, with D perhaps assigned TRBD1 or TRBD2 (5 bases each). The V gene's germline CDR1 is ENHRY and CDR2 SYGVKD. This CDR3 region has 14 residues. The CDR3 bases are TGTGCCATCAGTGAAGGGGCGAACACCGGGGAGCTGGTTTTT. Translated: CAISEGANTGELVF.

This clonotype was seen a handful of times. The CDR3 region is CASSADRDRGYTF. The CDR3 nucleotides are TGTGCCAGCAGTGCGGACAGGGACCGGGGCTACACCTTC. J is TRBJ1-2 and V is TRBV12-3 or TRBV12-4; 8 bases align to TRBD1. There are 13 residues in the CDR3. Trimming cost V 5 bases and J 8 bases; bases outside gene matches: 7.

This clonotype was observed at least ten times. The chain employs TRBV12-3 or TRBV12-4 and TRBJ2-2, with 10 bases aligning to TRBD2. Losses at the gene ends were 3 bases for V and 4 bases for J; bases not matched to a gene: 5. CDR3 length: 16 amino acids. CDR3 in amino acids: CASSFNLAGATGELFF. For the CDR3, the DNA is TGTGCCAGCAGTTTCAATCTAGCGGGAGCCACCGGGGAGCTGTTTTTT.

In this sample, this clonotype turned up a few times. The chain couples TRBV5-5 to TRBJ2-1; the match to TRBD1 covers 8 bases. The V gene end was trimmed by 5 bases and the J gene end by 8 bases; junction bases not matched to a gene: 12. CDR3 length: 15 amino acids. Germline V gives CDR1 SGHKS, CDR2 YYEKEE (reference sequence). CDR3 DNA: TGTGCCAGCAGGCCTCAGCAGGGGGCAGGCGATGAGCAGTTCTTC. This translates into CASRPQQGAGDEQFF.

V gene TRBV5-1 combines with J gene TRBJ1-1; D not resolved. The CDR3 length is 14 residues. The germline gives CDR1 SGHRS, CDR2 YFSETQ. V was pared by 6 bases and J by 1 base, with 13 bases between. DNA of the CDR3: TGCGCCAGCACCATGGGCCCTCAGAACACTGAAGCTTTCTTT. The encoded protein is CASTMGPQNTEAFF.

This clonotype was detected many times. V and J are TRBV6-6 and TRBJ2-7; D not certain. Trimming took off 2 bases at V and 6 bases at J, with 8 bases between the two ends. The CDR3 has 12 amino acids. CDR1 is MNHNY and CDR2 is SVGAGI in the germline V gene (reference sequence). CDR3 nucleotide sequence: TGTGCCAGCAGTTACGGGAAAGGCGAGCAGTACTTC. It specifies CASSYGKGEQYF.

This clonotype was recorded a few times. This rearrangement joins TRBV7-2 to TRBJ2-3, with 13 bases fitting TRBD2. After removal of 1 base from V and 5 bases from J, the junction contained 6 bases not matched to a gene. The CDR3 has 17 amino acids. Germline loops: CDR1 SGHTA, CDR2 FQGNSA. The CDR3 sequence is CASSLGGLAGLKDTQYF. Written as DNA, the CDR3 is TGTGCCAGCAGCTTAGGGGGACTAGCGGGGTTGAAAGATACGCAGTATTTT.

This clonotype has only a few counts. The rearrangement joins TRBV9 to TRBJ2-4, with a possible D match to TRBD2 (6 bases). The germline V gene encodes CDR1 SGDLS and CDR2 YYNGEE. V gave up 3 bases and J gave up 0 bases, with 7 bases separating them. CDR3 size: 14 residues. Here the CDR3 DNA reads TGTGCCAGCAGCGCCGGGGGAGCCAAAAACATTCAGTACTTC. This gives the protein CASSAGGAKNIQYF.